This T cell receptor (beta chain) was documented in a study of T cell changes during pregnancy in multiple sclerosis. The table came from immunoSEQ multiplex PCR; TCRdb's copy has only in-frame clones and leaves some out. Of roughly 73,000 clones detected, around nine tenths appear once; the ten largest clones hold approximately 2%. The CDR3 contains 15 residues. Germline CDR1 is SGDLS and CDR2 is YYNGEE. V trimming: 4 bases; J trimming: 7 bases; junction bases outside the gene matches: 11. This clonotype was sampled from a female donor in good health, enrolled as a control in a pregnancy study. The V gene is TRBV9, the J gene TRBJ2-1, with 7 bases matching TRBD2. The material was peripheral blood, obtained in the second trimester of pregnancy. The DNA of the CDR3 is TGTGCCAGCAGCCCCAGAGTAGCGGGTAGTAATGAGCAGTTCTTC. Translated: CASSPRVAGSNEQFF.